The TCR beta chain under discussion was sequenced for a study of blood T cell repertoires in COVID-19. The method was immunoSEQ multiplex PCR; TCRdb's version includes in-frame clones alone and lacks a portion of them. Altogether tens of thousands of clones are present, 86% being singletons, with the ten largest covering approximately 25%. Germline V lookup: CDR1 SGHTA, CDR2 FQGNSA. This CDR3 comprises 14 residues. Deletions cut 1 base from V and 4 bases from J, with 10 bases between. Input material: peripheral blood. This rearrangement joins TRBV7-2 to TRBJ2-5; D is perhaps TRBD1 (5 bases). This clonotype was obtained from an elderly woman with acute or convalescent COVID-19. Written as DNA, the CDR3 is TGTGCCAGCAGCTTAGTGGCAGGGCGAGAGACCCAGTACTTC. It encodes CASSLVAGRETQYF.